The 29 T cell receptor beta chains in this list originate from one sample, sequenced in a study of neurological immune-mediated disorders. TCRdb itself ran the 5' RACE reads through MiXCR, one entry per CDR3 protein. The data show roughly 20,000 distinct CDR3 sequences, around 15% seen once. Material for sequencing was CD8+ T cells from blood. The source of these receptors is a woman aged 18-30 years with multiple sclerosis.

This clonotype was recorded at least ten times. The chain combines TRBV28 with TRBJ1-2; D is possibly TRBD1 (5 bases). This CDR3 is 15 amino acids long. The germline CDR1 and CDR2 sequences are MDHEN and SYDVKM. Trimming pared 6 bases from V and 5 bases from J, leaving 19 bases between. The CDR3 DNA sequence: TGTGCCAGCAGCCAATGGGGTGACAGTTCGTATGGCTACACCTTC. Translating it yields CASSQWGDSSYGYTF.

This clonotype was seen ten or more times. The chain links TRBV10-3 to TRBJ2-1; possible D gene TRBD2, 5 bases. Between the trimmed V and J ends, which lost 3 bases and 0 bases, there was a span of 12 bases. In germline, CDR1 is ENHRY, CDR2 SYGVKD. The CDR3 sequence is 16 residues long. This CDR3 reads CAISEGGRPSYNEQFF. The CDR3 bases are TGTGCCATCAGTGAAGGCGGGCGCCCCTCCTACAATGAGCAGTTCTTC.

The chain couples TRBV30 to TRBJ2-7; D remains ambiguous. CDR3 length: 14 residues. Germline V gene lookup returns CDR1 GTSNPN and CDR2 SVGIG (reference sequence). Trimming stripped 0 bases from V and 3 bases from J, with 12 bases between. The CDR3 region has the DNA TGTGCCTGGAGTGTACTCGGGCCGCTCTACGAGCAGTACTTC. Residues: CAWSVLGPLYEQYF.

This clonotype was observed many times. This chain connects TRBV7-9 to TRBJ1-1; D possibly corresponds to TRBD1 (5 bases). CDR3 length equals 15 residues. The V gene lost 3 bases and the J gene lost 5 bases, with 16 bases spanning the gap. Germline CDR1 is SEHNR and CDR2 is FQNEAQ (reference sequence). The CDR3 coding sequence is TGTGCCAGCAGCTTCTCAACACCCAGGGTAACTGAAGCTTTCTTT. Protein: CASSFSTPRVTEAFF.

This clonotype was seen at least ten times. The V and J genes are TRBV11-2 and TRBJ1-1; possibly TRBD1 for D (6 bases). Germline lookup yields CDR1 SGHAT and CDR2 FQNNGV. The CDR3 contains 14 residues. Trimming took off 4 bases at V and 7 bases at J, with 16 bases between the two ends. The CDR3 reads CASSSSGGAVEAFF. CDR3 DNA: TGTGCCAGCAGCTCATCGGGGGGGGCCGTTGAAGCTTTCTTT.

In its sample, this clonotype is medium-sized. V and J are TRBV7-3 and TRBJ2-5; no firm D call. From germline, CDR1 is SGHTA and CDR2 FQGTGA. V lost 5 bases to trimming and J lost 3 bases, with 13 bases between them. The CDR3 covers 14 residues. DNA for the CDR3: TGTGCCAGCAGCCCCGTCGGCGGCAAAGAGACCCAGTACTTC. Translation: CASSPVGGKETQYF.

This clonotype was detected ten times or more. The genes are TRBV29-1 and TRBJ2-3; 11 bases align to TRBD2. Germline CDR1 reads SQVTM; CDR2 reads ANQGSEA. The CDR3 totals 19 residues. Trimming removed 4 bases from V and 2 bases from J; junction bases left unmatched: 17. CDR3 sequence reads: CSVVGLRLAGRGITDTQYF. The CDR3 nucleotides are TGCAGCGTTGTAGGGTTGCGACTAGCGGGAAGGGGAATCACAGATACGCAGTATTTT.

Ten or more counts support this clonotype. The chain combines TRBV7-9 with TRBJ1-4, with D possibly being TRBD1 (5 bases). V lost 5 bases and J 0 bases, leaving 19 bases between the germline ends. In germline, CDR1 is SEHNR, CDR2 FQNEAQ (reference sequence). The CDR3 extends over 18 amino acids. The CDR3 region has the DNA TGTGCCAGCAGCCGGACCAAAACAGGCCTGACAACTAATGAAAAACTGTTTTTT. Translating it yields CASSRTKTGLTTNEKLFF.

This clonotype was found many times. The chain employs TRBV27 and TRBJ2-3; no clear D gene. CDR3 size: 13 residues. Germline values: CDR1 MNHEY, CDR2 SMNVEV (reference sequence). Trimming took 2 bases from V and 2 from J, leaving 5 bases between them. In nucleotides, the CDR3 is TGTGCCAGCAGTTTAAGGACCACAGATACGCAGTATTTT. The encoded protein is CASSLRTTDTQYF.

There are many counts of this clonotype. CDR3 DNA: TGCAGTGCGGGGTATTACAGGGGGCAAACTGAAGCTTTCTTT. Its protein product is CSAGYYRGQTEAFF. The rearrangement links TRBV20-1 to TRBJ1-1, with 9 bases fitting TRBD1. Germline CDR1 DFQATT, CDR2 SNEGSKA (reference sequence). The CDR3 is 14 residues long. The V segment lost 6 bases and the J segment 5 bases; nucleotides outside the gene matches: 10.

In this sample, this clonotype turned up many times. The rearrangement uses TRBV2 and TRBJ2-2; the D gene is possibly TRBD1 (7 bases). Germline assignment: CDR1 SNHLY and CDR2 FYNNEI. The CDR3 loop spans 15 amino acids. Trimming cost V 6 bases and J 4 bases, with 15 bases left between them. The CDR3 nucleotides are TGTGCCAGCAGGGCCAGGGGGGTAGTCACCGGGGAGCTGTTTTTT. It yields the protein CASRARGVVTGELFF. Using reference TRBV2 and TRBJ2-2 for the parts outside the CDR3, the full variable domain is EPEVTQTPSHQVTQMGQEVILRCVPISNHLYFYWYRQILGQKVEFLVSFYNNEISEKSEIFDDQFSVERPDGSNFTLKIRSTKLEDSAMYFCASRARGVVTGELFFGEGSRLTVL.

This clonotype was picked up many times. V and J are TRBV5-1 and TRBJ2-1; D ambiguous. The CDR3 loop spans 13 amino acids. Germline V gene data show CDR1 as SGHRS and CDR2 as YFSETQ. V was trimmed by 0 bases and J by 5 bases, leaving 6 bases between them. The CDR3 region is CASSLVGDNEQFF. CDR3 sequence (DNA): TGCGCCAGCAGCTTGGTCGGAGACAATGAGCAGTTCTTC.

This clonotype appeared many times. J is TRBJ2-1 and V is TRBV4-3; D is perhaps TRBD1 (5 bases). Trimming took off 0 bases at V and 5 bases at J, with 11 bases between the two ends. Germline values: CDR1 LGHNA, CDR2 YSLEER. This CDR3 comprises 15 residues. CDR3: CASSQDKTVNNEQFF. CDR3 in DNA: TGCGCCAGCAGCCAAGATAAGACAGTTAACAATGAGCAGTTCTTC.

This clonotype was counted many times. This rearrangement joins TRBV20-1 to TRBJ1-3, with TRBD1 matching 7 bases. The V and J ends lost 1 base and 3 bases, in that order; junction bases with no gene match: 12. Germline V gene lookup returns CDR1 DFQATT and CDR2 SNEGSKA (reference sequence). This CDR3 has 17 amino acids. The CDR3 nucleotides are TGCAGTGCTAGAGCGATAGCCGAGGGGGCAGATGGAAACACCATATATTTT. This encodes CSARAIAEGADGNTIYF.

This clonotype appeared many times. The chain has TRBV29-1 and TRBJ2-3; no clear D gene. Trimming stripped 4 bases from V and 5 bases from J, with 4 bases between. The CDR3 has 10 residues. Germline V gene data show CDR1 as SQVTM and CDR2 as ANQGSEA. The CDR3 nucleotides are TGCAGCGTTGTGGGAGATACGCAGTATTTT. This translates into CSVVGDTQYF.

This clonotype was seen many times. V usage is TRBV19 and J usage is TRBJ2-1; D remains ambiguous. CDR1 LNHDA and CDR2 SQIVND come from the germline V gene (reference sequence). This CDR3 spans 11 amino acids. The V and J ends lost 5 bases and 6 bases respectively, with 5 bases between them. The CDR3: CASSWRNEQFF. CDR3 coding DNA: TGTGCCAGTAGTTGGCGCAATGAGCAGTTCTTC.

CDR3 bases: TGTGCCACCTCCTACGGGACAGATAATCAGCCCCAGCATTTT. Translation: CATSYGTDNQPQHF. The gene calls are TRBV10-3 and TRBJ1-5; TRBD1 matches at 7 bases. CDR1 is ENHRY, CDR2 SYGVKD, per germline. Unmatched junction bases numbered 10, after V lost 10 bases and J lost 4 bases. The CDR3 has 14 residues.

The chain has TRBV27 and TRBJ1-2; a possible D gene is TRBD1 (6 bases). V shed 5 bases and J shed 1 base, with 14 bases lying between them. Germline V gene sequence: CDR1 MNHEY, CDR2 SMNVEV (reference sequence). The CDR3 length is 15 residues. CDR3 DNA sequence: TGTGCCAGCAGTAAAGATAGGGGGGTTAACTATGGCTACACCTTC. Translation: CASSKDRGVNYGYTF.

This clonotype was observed many times. The V call is TRBV11-2, the J call TRBJ1-2, with 10 positions matching TRBD1. The CDR3 runs to 16 residues. The V gene's germline CDR1 is SGHAT and CDR2 FQNNGV. Germline trimming cut 5 bases from V and 6 bases from J; bases unmatched to any gene: 12. The CDR3 reads CASSPTLTGGLHGYTF. CDR3 in DNA: TGTGCCAGCAGCCCGACCCTGACAGGGGGCCTCCATGGCTACACCTTC.

The sample holds many counts of this clonotype. The chain joins TRBV20-1 to TRBJ1-5; D call uncertain. The length of the CDR3 is 15 residues. The ends were cut back, 1 base at V and 2 bases at J, with 12 bases in the middle. Germline V gene data show CDR1 as DFQATT and CDR2 as SNEGSKA (reference sequence). The CDR3 protein is CSARVSGLGNQPQHF. The CDR3 bases are TGCAGTGCTAGAGTTTCAGGATTAGGCAATCAGCCCCAGCATTTT.

Concerning this clonotype itself: Relative to the germline gene, one junction end is altered; a read error may explain this. V gene TRBV5-1 combines with J gene TRBJ1-2, with TRBD1 as a possible D gene (5 bases). The CDR3 totals 15 residues. The germline V gene encodes CDR1 SGHRS and CDR2 YFSETQ. This chain's CDR3 is CTSSWGETRGDGYTF. The DNA for the CDR3 is TGCACCAGCAGCTGGGGAGAGACTCGAGGGGATGGCTACACCTTC.

The rearrangement uses TRBV15 and TRBJ1-5; 7 bases align to TRBD1. CDR1 is LNHNV, CDR2 YYDKDF, per germline (reference sequence). The V gene end was trimmed by 9 bases and the J gene end by 7 bases; junction bases not matched to a gene: 15. The CDR3 contains 15 residues. CDR3 DNA: TGTGCCACAGACGACTCCACAGGGGAAAGGCAGCCCCAGCATTTT. It yields the protein CATDDSTGERQPQHF.

This rearrangement joins TRBV25-1 to TRBJ1-1; D is uncertain. Germline CDR1 is MGHDK and CDR2 is SYGVNS. There are 11 residues in the CDR3. V was trimmed by 5 bases and J by 4 bases, leaving 5 bases between them. The CDR3: CASSNPTEAFF. The CDR3 nucleotides read TGTGCCAGCAGTAACCCCACTGAAGCTTTCTTT.

This clonotype is deemed medium-sized. The chain employs TRBV4-3 and TRBJ1-2; 7 bases line up with TRBD1. Germline CDR1 reads LGHNA; CDR2 reads YSLEER. CDR3 length equals 16 residues. V trimming: 0 bases; J trimming: 5 bases; junction bases outside the gene matches: 9. CDR3 loop: CASSQDSQGSIYGYTF. In nucleotides, the CDR3 is TGCGCCAGCAGCCAAGATTCACAGGGGTCTATATATGGCTACACCTTC.

The chain recombines TRBV6-2 or TRBV6-3 with TRBJ2-3; 8 positions agree with TRBD2. V was clipped by 0 bases and J by 2 bases; unmatched bases: 10. CDR1 is MNHEY, CDR2 SVGEGT, per germline. The CDR3 runs 18 residues. CDR3 DNA: TGTGCCAGCAGTTACTCGAGGATCCGGGAGGGCCTCACAGATACGCAGTATTTT. It translates to CASSYSRIREGLTDTQYF.

The chain links TRBV12-3 or TRBV12-4 to TRBJ2-2; 10 bases line up with TRBD1. This CDR3 spans 15 amino acids. V dropped 7 bases and J dropped 5; count of bases not matched to a gene: 7. CDR3 coding DNA: TGTGCCAGCACCAGACAGGGGGCGGCGACCGGGGAGCTGTTTTTT. Translating gives CASTRQGAATGELFF.

Sample share makes this clonotype medium-sized. The chain carries TRBV9 and TRBJ2-3; tentatively, D is TRBD2 (6 bases). Germline loops: CDR1 SGDLS, CDR2 YYNGEE. The CDR3 runs to 14 residues. Between the trimmed V and J ends, which lost 4 bases and 5 bases, there was a span of 14 bases. CDR3 in DNA: TGTGCCAGCAGCTTCGCGGGATCGTTAGATACGCAGTATTTT. Residues: CASSFAGSLDTQYF.

This clonotype was seen many times. The V call is TRBV6-1, the J call TRBJ1-1; D is perhaps TRBD1 (6 bases). This CDR3 is built from 12 residues. The germline V and J ends were trimmed by 11 bases and 2 bases, with 12 bases remaining between them. The germline V gene encodes CDR1 MNHNS and CDR2 SASEGT. The CDR3 nucleotides are TGTGCCGAACGGGGGGGCAACACTGAAGCTTTCTTT. Its protein is CAERGGNTEAFF.

The chain employs TRBV19 and TRBJ2-3; weak D call: TRBD2 (5 bases). CDR1 is LNHDA and CDR2 is SQIVND in the germline V gene (reference sequence). Trimming removed 9 bases from V and 7 bases from J, with 17 bases in between. The CDR3 length is 13 residues. DNA of the CDR3: TGTGCCAGCCATGACCGGGAAGACAATACGCAGTATTTT. Translated, it gives CASHDREDNTQYF.